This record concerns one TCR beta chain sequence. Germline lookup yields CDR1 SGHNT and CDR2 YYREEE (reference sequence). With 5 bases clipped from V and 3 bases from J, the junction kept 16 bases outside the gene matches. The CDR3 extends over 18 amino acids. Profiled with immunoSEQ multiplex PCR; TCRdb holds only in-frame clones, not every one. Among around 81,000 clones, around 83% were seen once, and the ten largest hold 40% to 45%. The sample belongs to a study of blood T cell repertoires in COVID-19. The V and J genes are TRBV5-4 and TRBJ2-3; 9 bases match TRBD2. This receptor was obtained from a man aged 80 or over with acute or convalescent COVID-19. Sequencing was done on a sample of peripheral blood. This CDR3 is CASSPQGGLAGYTDTQYF. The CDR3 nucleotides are TGTGCCAGCAGTCCCCAGGGAGGGCTAGCGGGGTATACAGATACGCAGTATTTT. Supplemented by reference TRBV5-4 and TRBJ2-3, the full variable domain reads ETGVTQSPTHLIKTRGQQVTLRCSSQSGHNTVSWYQQALGQGPQFIFQYYREEENGRGNFPPRFSGLQFPNYSSELNVNALELDDSALYLCASSPQGGLAGYTDTQYFGPGTRLTVL.